Sequencing of this TCR beta chain was carried out in a study of cytomegalovirus exposure and HLA in healthy donors. Findings and limits, study-wide: Immune exposure information available was restricted to CMV serostatus.

The CDR3 extends over 14 amino acids. V gave up 0 bases and J gave up 4 bases; unmatched junction bases: 2. Germline CDR1 is MNHNY and CDR2 is SVGAGI (reference sequence). In regard to this clone: Its antigen is not known.

The PCR was carried out with 60 Vbeta primers and 13 Jbeta primers. Clones were read by immunoSEQ multiplex PCR, and TCRdb kept only the in-frame ones, dropping some. The sample lists around 120,000 clones; about 80% were seen once. The specimen sequenced was PBMCs. The chain combines TRBV6-6 with TRBJ1-1; 7 nucleotides agree with TRBD1. The source of this sequence is a man between 18 and 29 years old in good health and CMV-seronegative. In DNA, the CDR3 is TGTGCCAGCAGTTACTCAGACAGGGCCACTGAAGCTTTCTTT. It yields the protein CASSYSDRATEAFF.